This T cell receptor (beta chain) was sequenced in a study of cytomegalovirus exposure and HLA in healthy donors. Points from the study as a whole: Productive rates of about 90% or about 30% were seen for most TCR beta V segments in an earlier analysis. Follow-up analysis found HLA locus-dependent TCR association rates, highest for DRB1 and lowest for HLA-C. A later analysis by the authors found several of the most significant clusters apparently linked to common viral pathogens.

About this clone itself: The antigen is not known.

CDR3 length equals 16 residues. Germline CDR1 LGHNA, CDR2 YSLEER. V was pared by 2 bases and J by 3 bases, with 6 bases of the junction left unmatched. The primer mix had 60 Vbeta and 13 Jbeta primers. Produced via immunoSEQ multiplex PCR; TCRdb's table is partial and in-frame only. The sample contains 160,000 or so clones, about 82% of which appear only once. The origin of this receptor is a woman under 40 in good health and CMV-seropositive. The V and J genes are TRBV4-3 and TRBJ2-3, with 9 positions matching TRBD2. Material: PBMCs. For the CDR3, the DNA is TGCGCCAGCAGCCAATCCCATGCGGGGGGGACAGATACGCAGTATTTT. It translates to CASSQSHAGGTDTQYF.